This T cell receptor (beta chain) was captured in a study of blood T cell repertoires in COVID-19. Germline V lookup: CDR1 MNHNS, CDR2 SASEGT. V was shortened by 2 bases and J by 6 bases, with 10 bases between the two germline ends. The CDR3 consists of 13 residues. The table came from immunoSEQ multiplex PCR; TCRdb's copy has only in-frame clones and leaves some out. The table lists approximately 290,000 clones, roughly 91% of them singletons. Source material: peripheral blood. The sequence was collected from a man aged 25-45 years with acute or convalescent COVID-19. The gene calls are TRBV6-1 and TRBJ1-2; TRBD1 is a possible D gene (6 bases). CDR3 residues: CASSERKGDGYTF. The CDR3 DNA follows: TGTGCCAGCAGTGAAAGGAAGGGGGATGGCTACACCTTC.